This T cell receptor (beta chain) is from a study of blood T cell repertoires in COVID-19. Whole-study context: Acute-phase and convalescent COVID-19 samples originated in the United States, Italy and Spain. PBMCs, B-cell-depleted T cells, or T cells were the source of the cDNA or gDNA that made up the material.

Methods used by the authors: Quantification of nucleated cells was approximated via reference gene primer amplification. Produced via immunoSEQ multiplex PCR; TCRdb's table is partial and in-frame only. V, J and clone size were drawn from that table, and D and trimming were deduced from the DNA. The sample yields approximately 300,000 clones, around nine tenths seen once. The sample taken for sequencing was peripheral blood. This receptor was identified in a woman aged 30 to 39 with COVID-19, enrolled during active disease.

CDR3 DNA sequence: TGCGCCAGCAGCCAAGTGGGGGGCAGGGACAGCCACCAGGGTTATGAGCAGTTCTTC. Residues: CASSQVGGRDSHQGYEQFF. The chain carries TRBV4-1 and TRBJ2-1; possible D gene TRBD1, 7 bases. Germline CDR1 and CDR2: MGHRA and YSYEKL. With 1 base removed from V and 8 bases from J, the gap between germline ends came to 27 bases. The CDR3 loop spans 19 amino acids.